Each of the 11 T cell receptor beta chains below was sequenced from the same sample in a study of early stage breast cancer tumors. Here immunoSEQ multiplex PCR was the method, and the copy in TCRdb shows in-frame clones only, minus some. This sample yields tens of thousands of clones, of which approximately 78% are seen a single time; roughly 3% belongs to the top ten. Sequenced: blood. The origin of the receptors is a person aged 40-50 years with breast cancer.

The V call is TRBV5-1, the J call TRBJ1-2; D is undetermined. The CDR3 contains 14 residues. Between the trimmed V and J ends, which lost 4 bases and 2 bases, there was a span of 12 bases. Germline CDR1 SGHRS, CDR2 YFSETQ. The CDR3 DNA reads TGCGCCAGCAGCCCGGACGGACTAAACTATGGCTACACCTTC. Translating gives CASSPDGLNYGYTF. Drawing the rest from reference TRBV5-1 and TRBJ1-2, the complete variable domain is KAGVTQTPRYLIKTRGQQVTLSCSPISGHRSVSWYQQTPGQGLQFLFEYFSETQRNKGNFPGRFSGRQFSNSRSEMNVSTLELGDSALYLCASSPDGLNYGYTFGSGTRLTVV.

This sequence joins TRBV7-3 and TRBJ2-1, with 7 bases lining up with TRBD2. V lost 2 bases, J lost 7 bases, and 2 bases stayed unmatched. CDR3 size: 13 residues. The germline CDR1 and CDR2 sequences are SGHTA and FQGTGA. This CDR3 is CASSLGTMNEQFF. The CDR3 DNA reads TGTGCCAGCAGCTTAGGGACTATGAATGAGCAGTTCTTC. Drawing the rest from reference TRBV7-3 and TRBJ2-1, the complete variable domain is GAGVSQTPSNKVTEKGKYVELRCDPISGHTALYWYRQSLGQGPEFLIYFQGTGAADDSGLPNDRFFAVRPEGSVSTLKIQRTERGDSAVYLCASSLGTMNEQFFGPGTRLTVL.

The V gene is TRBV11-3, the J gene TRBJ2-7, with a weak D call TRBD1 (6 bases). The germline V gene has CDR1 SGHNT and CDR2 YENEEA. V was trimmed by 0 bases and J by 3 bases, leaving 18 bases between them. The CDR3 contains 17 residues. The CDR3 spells CASSLEVGTGRIYEQYF. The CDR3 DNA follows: TGTGCCAGCAGCTTAGAGGTGGGAACAGGGAGAATCTACGAGCAGTACTTC.

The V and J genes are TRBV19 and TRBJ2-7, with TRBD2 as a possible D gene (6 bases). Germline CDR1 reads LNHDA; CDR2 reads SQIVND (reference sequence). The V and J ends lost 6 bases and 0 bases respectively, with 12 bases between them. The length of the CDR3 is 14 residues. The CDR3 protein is CASSGTGSSYEQYF. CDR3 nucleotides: TGTGCCAGTAGCGGGACTGGCAGCTCCTACGAGCAGTACTTC. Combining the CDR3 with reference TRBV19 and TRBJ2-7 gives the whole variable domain DGGITQSPKYLFRKEGQNVTLSCEQNLNHDAMYWYRQDPGQGLRLIYYSQIVNDFQKGDIAEGYSVSREKKESFPLTVTSAQKNPTAFYLCASSGTGSSYEQYFGPGTRLTVT.

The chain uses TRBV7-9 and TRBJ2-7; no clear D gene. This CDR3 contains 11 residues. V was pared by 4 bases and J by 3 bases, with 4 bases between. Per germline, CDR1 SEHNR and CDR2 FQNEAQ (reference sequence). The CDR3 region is CASSWGYEQYF. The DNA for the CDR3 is TGTGCCAGCAGCTGGGGCTACGAGCAGTACTTC. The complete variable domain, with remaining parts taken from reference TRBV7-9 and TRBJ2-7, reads DTGVSQNPRHKITKRGQNVTFRCDPISEHNRLYWYRQTLGQGPEFLTYFQNEAQLEKSRLLSDRFSAERPKGSFSTLEIQRTEQGDSAMYLCASSWGYEQYFGPGTRLTVT.

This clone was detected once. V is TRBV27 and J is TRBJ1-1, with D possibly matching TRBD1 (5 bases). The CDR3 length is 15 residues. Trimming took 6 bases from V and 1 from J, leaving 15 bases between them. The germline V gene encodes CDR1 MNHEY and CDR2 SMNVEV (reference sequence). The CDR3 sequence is CASSSVDRGNTEAFF. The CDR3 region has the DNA TGTGCCAGCAGCTCCGTTGATAGGGGGAACACTGAAGCTTTCTTT.

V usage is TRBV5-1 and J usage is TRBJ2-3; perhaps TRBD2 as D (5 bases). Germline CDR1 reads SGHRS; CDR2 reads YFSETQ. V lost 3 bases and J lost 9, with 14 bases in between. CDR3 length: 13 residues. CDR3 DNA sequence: TGCGCCAGCAGCTCGGACTTAAAGGCCACGCAGTATTTT. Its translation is CASSSDLKATQYF. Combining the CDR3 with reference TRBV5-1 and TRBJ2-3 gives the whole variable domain KAGVTQTPRYLIKTRGQQVTLSCSPISGHRSVSWYQQTPGQGLQFLFEYFSETQRNKGNFPGRFSGRQFSNSRSEMNVSTLELGDSALYLCASSSDLKATQYFGPGTRLTVL.

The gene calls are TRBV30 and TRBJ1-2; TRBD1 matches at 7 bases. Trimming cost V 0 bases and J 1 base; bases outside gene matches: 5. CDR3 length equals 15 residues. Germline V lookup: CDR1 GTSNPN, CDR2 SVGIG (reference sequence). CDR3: CAWSVPDRINYGYTF. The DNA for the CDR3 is TGTGCCTGGAGTGTACCGGACAGGATTAACTATGGCTACACCTTC.

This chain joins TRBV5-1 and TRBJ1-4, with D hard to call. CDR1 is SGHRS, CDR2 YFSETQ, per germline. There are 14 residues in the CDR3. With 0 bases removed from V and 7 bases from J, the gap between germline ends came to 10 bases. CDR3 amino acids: CASSLGGRAEKLFF. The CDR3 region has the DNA TGCGCCAGCAGCTTGGGAGGGAGGGCTGAAAAACTGTTTTTT.

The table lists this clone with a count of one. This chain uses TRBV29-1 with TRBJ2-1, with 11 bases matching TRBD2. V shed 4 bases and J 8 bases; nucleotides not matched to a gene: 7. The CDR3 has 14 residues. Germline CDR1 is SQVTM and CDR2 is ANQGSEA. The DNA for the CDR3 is TGCAGCGTTGTAACTAGCGGGAGTTTGGATGAGCAGTTCTTC. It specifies CSVVTSGSLDEQFF.

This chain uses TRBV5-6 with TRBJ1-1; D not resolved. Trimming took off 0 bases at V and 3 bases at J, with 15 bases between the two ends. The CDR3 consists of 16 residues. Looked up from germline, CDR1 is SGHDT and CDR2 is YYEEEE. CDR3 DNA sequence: TGTGCCAGCAGCTTGGATCGGGGAGTGATGTACACTGAAGCTTTCTTT. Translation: CASSLDRGVMYTEAFF.